In this sample, the clone carrying this T cell receptor beta chain turned up a few times. The antigen is not known. The read gets to within 3 residues of the CDR3 end, and the germline J gene fills in the rest. CDR1 and CDR2 (germline): LNHDA, SQIVND (reference sequence). The CDR3 consists of 12 residues. Trimming took off 3 bases at V and 7 bases at J, with 7 bases between the two ends. This sample was taken from a study of T cell clonality in common variable immunodeficiency. Points from the study as a whole: Reportedly, TCR beta sequences from common variable immunodeficiency showed fewer deletions and N-nucleotide insertions.

Clones were read by immunoSEQ multiplex PCR, and TCRdb kept only the in-frame ones, dropping some. The record shows some 21,000 clones for this sample, with no singletons present. V usage is TRBV19 and J usage is TRBJ1-5; no clear D gene. Sequences were obtained from peripheral blood mononuclear cells. The sequence came from a human donor with common variable immunodeficiency. CDR3 bases read: TGTGCCAGTAGTATTCTGTTCCAGCCC. Encoded protein: CASSILFQP. The CDR3 reads in full as CASSILFQPQHF.